This TCR beta chain appears in the sequencing data of a study of T cell responses to AZD1222 COVID-19 vaccine. Findings of the study overall: Reports say nearly half of spike-specific TCRs go after unmutated variant regions. Without day 14 samples, only post-peak T cell repertoires were studied.

Losses at the gene ends were 3 bases for V and 4 bases for J; bases not matched to a gene: 1. There are 13 residues in the CDR3. Germline V gene lookup returns CDR1 LNHNV and CDR2 YYDKDF (reference sequence). Method: immunoSEQ multiplex PCR; TCRdb's copy keeps in-frame clones and lacks some. The repertoire has more than 140,000 clones, roughly 90% of them found once; the top ten carry about 3%. With regard to this clone: Its antigen is not known. Other nucleotide sequences in the sample specify the same CDR3.

Specimen: peripheral blood, collected on day 0 of AZD1222 vaccination. The V call is TRBV15, the J call TRBJ1-2; TRBD1 matches at 8 bases. The sequence derives from an adult in good health. The CDR3 spells CATSRDRVYGYTF. CDR3 nucleotide sequence: TGTGCCACCAGCAGGGACAGGGTCTATGGCTACACCTTC.